One and the same sample provided the 32 T cell receptor beta chains below, sequenced in a study of memory CD4+ T cells and cytomegalovirus serostatus. Single viable CD3+CD4+CD8-CD45RO+ cells were sorted as the memory CD4+ T cells. Profiling relied on immunoSEQ multiplex PCR, and the TCRdb table lists in-frame clones only, not all of them. The repertoire holds 25,000 to 30,000 clones, with less than 80% as singletons. Sequencing was carried out using memory CD4+ T cells from blood. The receptor set was obtained from an adult in good health and CMV-seronegative.

The V call is TRBV19, the J call TRBJ2-7; D call uncertain. V dropped 5 bases and J dropped 0 bases, with 20 bases sitting between them. The germline V gene has CDR1 LNHDA and CDR2 SQIVND (reference sequence). This CDR3 spans 17 amino acids. This CDR3 is CASSPVRQRKNSYEQYF. The CDR3 DNA is TGTGCCAGTAGTCCCGTTCGCCAAAGGAAGAACTCCTACGAGCAGTACTTC.

This clone was observed a single time. The rearrangement uses TRBV14 and TRBJ2-1; perhaps TRBD2 as D (5 bases). Germline loops: CDR1 SGHDN, CDR2 FVKESK. V was cut by 10 bases and J by 9 bases, with 13 bases left in between. This CDR3 is 11 amino acids long. The CDR3 loop is CATGRGSEQFF. The CDR3 DNA reads TGTGCCACAGGACGGGGAAGTGAGCAGTTCTTC. Full variable domain (missing parts from reference TRBV14 and TRBJ2-1): EAGVTQFPSHSVIEKGQTVTLRCDPISGHDNLYWYRRVMGKEIKFLLHFVKESKQDESGMPNNRFLAERTGGTYSTLKVQPAELEDSGVYFCATGRGSEQFFGPGTRLTVL.

The chain recombines TRBV9 with TRBJ1-1; a weak D match, TRBD1 (6 bases). The CDR3 runs to 16 residues. Germline V gene sequence: CDR1 SGDLS, CDR2 YYNGEE. The V gene lost 6 bases and the J gene lost 5 bases, with 23 bases spanning the gap. The CDR3 nucleotides are TGTGCCAGCAACCAACCATGGTTCAGGGGACCAACTGAAGCTTTCTTT. Translating it yields CASNQPWFRGPTEAFF.

The CDR3, as DNA: TGTGCCAGCAGTTTAGGCGGGTCCTCCTACAATGAGCAGTTCTTC. Protein: CASSLGGSSYNEQFF. The V and J genes are TRBV28 and TRBJ2-1, with a tentative D call TRBD2 (5 bases). The germline gives CDR1 MDHEN, CDR2 SYDVKM. There are 15 residues in the CDR3. Trimming shortened V by 2 bases and J by 0 bases, and 8 bases separated the two germline ends.

The gene calls are TRBV27 and TRBJ2-7; 9 bases match TRBD1. Germline V lookup: CDR1 MNHEY, CDR2 SMNVEV (reference sequence). The CDR3 spans 14 residues. Trimming removed 7 bases from V and 4 bases from J; junction bases left unmatched: 8. The CDR3 DNA reads as TGTGCCAGCAACCACAGGGGGCAGGGGTACGAGCAGTACTTC. It specifies CASNHRGQGYEQYF.

This chain joins TRBV29-1 and TRBJ2-3; TRBD1 agrees at 8 bases. Germline V CDR1 and CDR2: SQVTM, ANQGSEA. CDR3 length equals 15 residues. The V segment lost 6 bases and the J segment 0 bases; nucleotides outside the gene matches: 8. CDR3 nucleotides: TGCAGCGTCGAAAAAGGGACAGGCAGCACAGATACGCAGTATTTT. It yields the protein CSVEKGTGSTDTQYF.

This chain joins TRBV5-1 and TRBJ1-1; the D is unclear. CDR1 and CDR2 (germline): SGHRS, YFSETQ. CDR3 length: 13 residues. Trimming stripped 0 bases from V and 11 bases from J, with 14 bases between. DNA of the CDR3: TGCGCCAGCAGCTTGGCGAGATCAGGTGACGCTTTCTTT. Protein sequence: CASSLARSGDAFF.

The chain joins TRBV30 to TRBJ1-4; 9 bases line up with TRBD1. The CDR3 extends over 14 amino acids. CDR1 is GTSNPN, CDR2 SVGIG, per germline (reference sequence). V was clipped by 4 bases and J by 11 bases; unmatched bases: 11. In DNA form, the CDR3 reads TGTGCCTGGAAACGCACAGGGGGCGCAGGGAAACTGTTTTTT. As protein: CAWKRTGGAGKLFF.

The chain recombines TRBV7-9 with TRBJ2-1; TRBD2 is a possible D gene (5 bases). This CDR3 is built from 15 residues. The germline V gene has CDR1 SEHNR and CDR2 FQNEAQ (reference sequence). Deletions cut 1 base from V and 0 bases from J, with 7 bases between. The CDR3 nucleotides read TGTGCCAGCAGCTTAGTGAGCGGCTCCTACAATGAGCAGTTCTTC. It encodes CASSLVSGSYNEQFF.

The V and J genes are TRBV7-9 and TRBJ1-1; tentative D call: TRBD1 (6 bases). V was cut by 1 base and J by 11 bases, with 11 bases left in between. The germline CDR1 and CDR2 sequences are SEHNR and FQNEAQ (reference sequence). The CDR3 has 12 amino acids. This chain's CDR3 is CASSLVGGKAFF. CDR3 coding DNA: TGTGCCAGCAGCTTAGTAGGGGGTAAGGCTTTCTTT. Full variable domain (rest looked up from reference TRBV7-9 and TRBJ1-1): DTGVSQNPRHKITKRGQNVTFRCDPISEHNRLYWYRQTLGQGPEFLTYFQNEAQLEKSRLLSDRFSAERPKGSFSTLEIQRTEQGDSAMYLCASSLVGGKAFFGQGTRLTVV.

This rearrangement joins TRBV4-3 to TRBJ1-3, with D unclear. The CDR3 runs to 15 residues. Trimming shortened V by 1 base and J by 0 bases, and 7 bases separated the two germline ends. Looked up from germline, CDR1 is LGHNA and CDR2 is YSLEER. The CDR3 coding sequence is TGCGCCAGCAGCCAAGCAATAGCCTCTGGAAACACCATATATTTT. Its translation is CASSQAIASGNTIYF.

The CDR3 spells CASSDPNGEQYF. For the CDR3, the DNA is TGTGCCAGCAGCGACCCAAACGGGGAGCAGTACTTC. The chain carries TRBV6-5 and TRBJ2-7; D remains unclear. The CDR3 has 12 residues. Germline lookup yields CDR1 MNHEY and CDR2 SVGAGI. The V and J ends lost 6 bases and 7 bases respectively, with 13 bases between them.

This chain joins TRBV11-3 and TRBJ2-1; 11 bases are a match to TRBD2. The CDR3 contains 15 residues. The germline CDR1 and CDR2 sequences are SGHNT and YENEEA. The trim removed 6 bases at V and 4 bases at J, leaving 5 bases unmatched. As DNA, the CDR3 is TGTGCCAGCAGTCGTCGACTAGCGGGGTACAATGAGCAGTTCTTC. This codes for CASSRRLAGYNEQFF.

The gene calls are TRBV4-1 and TRBJ2-3, with D hard to call. Per the germline V gene, CDR1 is MGHRA and CDR2 is YSYEKL. CDR3 length equals 15 residues. V was pared by 3 bases and J by 2 bases, with 12 bases between. The CDR3 reads CASSHRLTHTDTQYF. The CDR3 nucleotides read TGCGCCAGCAGCCATAGGCTTACACACACAGATACGCAGTATTTT.

The V gene is TRBV5-1, the J gene TRBJ2-1, with TRBD1 matching 8 bases. The CDR3 sequence is 13 residues long. Germline V CDR1 and CDR2: SGHRS, YFSETQ. V dropped 5 bases and J dropped 6; count of bases not matched to a gene: 4. This chain's CDR3 is CASRITGGNEQFF. The CDR3, as DNA: TGCGCCAGCAGGATAACAGGGGGCAATGAGCAGTTCTTC.

The chain links TRBV5-6 to TRBJ2-1; D unresolved. The V end was cut by 1 base, the J end by 10 bases, with 6 bases between. The CDR3 contains 11 residues. Germline V gene data show CDR1 as SGHDT and CDR2 as YYEEEE. The DNA for the CDR3 is TGTGCCAGCAGCTTGACGCTAGAGCAGTTCTTC. This codes for CASSLTLEQFF.

V usage is TRBV28 and J usage is TRBJ2-7; 7 bases line up with TRBD2. The CDR3 has 15 residues. The V gene end was trimmed by 2 bases and the J gene end by 4 bases; junction bases not matched to a gene: 8. Germline V gene sequence: CDR1 MDHEN, CDR2 SYDVKM. CDR3 amino acids: CASSLGASGIYEQYF. CDR3 bases: TGTGCCAGCAGTTTAGGGGCCAGCGGGATTTACGAGCAGTACTTC.

The V and J genes are TRBV7-2 and TRBJ1-2; TRBD1 is a possible D gene (5 bases). The CDR3 loop spans 13 amino acids. Trimming removed 2 bases from V and 7 bases from J, with 11 bases in between. Germline values: CDR1 SGHTA, CDR2 FQGNSA. The DNA of the CDR3 is TGTGCCAGCAGCTTAAGTCTGACAGCTGGCTACACCTTC. Translating it yields CASSLSLTAGYTF.

The rearrangement joins TRBV7-6 to TRBJ2-5; D is unresolved. Germline CDR1 and CDR2: SGHVS and FNYEAQ. This CDR3 is built from 13 residues. The V end lost 1 base, the J end lost 1 base, and 4 bases lay between the germline ends. The CDR3, as DNA: TGTGCCAGCAGCTTAGTAACCCAAGAGACCCAGTACTTC. Translation: CASSLVTQETQYF.

The chain uses TRBV5-6 and TRBJ1-2; a possible D gene is TRBD1 (5 bases). V lost 4 bases and J 0 bases, leaving 10 bases between the germline ends. The CDR3 is 14 residues long. The V gene's germline CDR1 is SGHDT and CDR2 YYEEEE. CDR3 in DNA: TGTGCCAGCAGCACAGGACCCTCTAACTATGGCTACACCTTC. Protein sequence: CASSTGPSNYGYTF.

This chain links TRBV27 with TRBJ1-5; weak D call: TRBD1 (6 bases). The CDR3 loop spans 15 amino acids. Germline V CDR1 and CDR2: MNHEY, SMNVEV (reference sequence). V lost 3 bases and J lost 3, with 12 bases in between. The CDR3 nucleotides are TGTGCCAGCAGTTTCAGGGGACGAGACAATCAGCCCCAGCATTTT. Translation: CASSFRGRDNQPQHF.

The J gene is TRBJ1-1, the V gene TRBV5-5, with D uncertain. The CDR3 has 14 residues. V was trimmed by 0 bases and J by 1 base, leaving 7 bases between them. Per the germline V gene, CDR1 is SGHKS and CDR2 is YYEKEE (reference sequence). The CDR3 nucleotides read TGTGCCAGCAGCTTGGGACACCAGAACACTGAAGCTTTCTTT. Its protein is CASSLGHQNTEAFF.

This clone was seen only a few times. The genes are TRBV7-8 and TRBJ1-2; possible D gene TRBD1, 6 bases. The V gene's germline CDR1 is SGHVS and CDR2 FQNEAQ. The CDR3 runs 15 residues. V was pared by 4 bases and J by 5 bases, with 17 bases between. CDR3 nucleotide sequence: TGTGCCAGCAGCTGGCACGGACAGACCAGTTATGGCTACACCTTC. Protein product: CASSWHGQTSYGYTF. The entire variable domain, with the rest obtained from reference TRBV7-8 and TRBJ1-2, is as follows: GAGVSQSPRYKVAKRGQDVALRCDPISGHVSLFWYQQALGQGPEFLTYFQNEAQLDKSGLPSDRFFAERPEGSVSTLKIQRTQQEDSAVYLCASSWHGQTSYGYTFGSGTRLTVV.

The chain combines TRBV5-1 with TRBJ2-5, with 8 bases matching TRBD2. V was pared by 5 bases and J by 2 bases, with 5 bases of the junction left unmatched. CDR1 is SGHRS and CDR2 is YFSETQ in the germline V gene. The CDR3 has 14 amino acids. Here the CDR3 reads CASSTRGGQETQYF. CDR3 bases: TGCGCCAGCAGTACCCGCGGGGGGCAAGAGACCCAGTACTTC. Variable domain in full (rest from reference TRBV5-1 and TRBJ2-5): KAGVTQTPRYLIKTRGQQVTLSCSPISGHRSVSWYQQTPGQGLQFLFEYFSETQRNKGNFPGRFSGRQFSNSRSEMNVSTLELGDSALYLCASSTRGGQETQYFGPGTRLLVL.

This CDR3 reads CASSQEATLGSRSAFF. The CDR3 nucleotides are TGCGCCAGCAGCCAAGAAGCTACGCTGGGGTCCCGCTCCGCTTTCTTT. This chain joins TRBV4-1 and TRBJ1-1; D uncertain. This CDR3 spans 16 amino acids. The germline V and J ends were trimmed by 0 bases and 11 bases, with 22 bases remaining between them. In germline, CDR1 is MGHRA, CDR2 YSYEKL.

The genes are TRBV10-2 and TRBJ2-7; weak D call: TRBD2 (6 bases). The V gene's germline CDR1 is WSHSY and CDR2 SAAADI. The CDR3 runs to 14 residues. Trimming shortened V by 6 bases and J by 2 bases, and 14 bases separated the two germline ends. CDR3 residues: CASRGLDYTYEQYF. CDR3 nucleotides: TGCGCCAGCAGGGGACTGGATTATACCTACGAGCAGTACTTC.

CDR3 sequence (DNA): TGTGCCTGGAGTGTAGAGATAGCTAGCGGCGGGCAGTTCTTC. This encodes CAWSVEIASGGQFF. This chain links TRBV30 with TRBJ2-1; TRBD2 matches 7 bases. The germline V gene has CDR1 GTSNPN and CDR2 SVGIG (reference sequence). The CDR3 runs to 14 residues. Trimming at V came to 0 bases and at J to 12 bases, leaving 11 bases not matched to a gene.

The V gene is TRBV10-3, the J gene TRBJ1-4; a weak D match, TRBD1 (5 bases). The CDR3 totals 15 residues. In germline, CDR1 is ENHRY, CDR2 SYGVKD. Trimming stripped 3 bases from V and 1 base from J, with 9 bases between. The DNA for the CDR3 is TGTGCCATCAGTGAACAGGTCGGAACTAATGAAAAACTGTTTTTT. It specifies CAISEQVGTNEKLFF.

The gene calls are TRBV28 and TRBJ1-1; D is possibly TRBD1 (6 bases). V gave up 5 bases and J gave up 5 bases, with 15 bases separating them. The germline CDR1 and CDR2 sequences are MDHEN and SYDVKM. The CDR3 has 14 amino acids. The CDR3: CASSKPYRATEAFF. For the CDR3, the DNA is TGTGCCAGCAGTAAACCTTACAGGGCTACTGAAGCTTTCTTT.

The count of this clone is one. The chain recombines TRBV6-1 with TRBJ1-5; TRBD1 aligns across 9 bases. This CDR3 comprises 13 residues. V was pared by 10 bases and J by 4 bases, with 5 bases of the junction left unmatched. CDR1 is MNHNS, CDR2 SASEGT, per germline. The CDR3 nucleotides read TGTGCCACCTGGGACAGGGTTAATCAGCCCCAGCATTTT. Translating it yields CATWDRVNQPQHF.

The chain couples TRBV19 to TRBJ2-3; D is possibly TRBD2 (7 bases). V was cut by 10 bases and J by 8 bases, with 25 bases left in between. The CDR3 sequence is 15 residues long. Germline V gene sequence: CDR1 LNHDA, CDR2 SQIVND (reference sequence). CDR3 residues: CATENTPGGSGTQYF. The DNA for the CDR3 is TGTGCCACCGAAAATACCCCGGGGGGCTCAGGTACGCAGTATTTT.

This rearrangement joins TRBV9 to TRBJ2-3, with D tentatively TRBD2 (6 bases). The CDR3 has 16 residues. From germline, CDR1 is SGDLS and CDR2 YYNGEE. Trimming cost V 0 bases and J 4 bases, with 15 bases left between them. DNA for the CDR3: TGTGCCAGCAGCGTAGCTGGAGGGTTAGTTGCAGATACGCAGTATTTT. Protein sequence: CASSVAGGLVADTQYF. Using reference TRBV9 and TRBJ2-3 for the parts outside the CDR3, the full variable domain is DSGVTQTPKHLITATGQRVTLRCSPRSGDLSVYWYQQSLDQGLQFLIQYYNGEERAKGNILERFSAQQFPDLHSELNLSSLELGDSALYFCASSVAGGLVADTQYFGPGTRLTVL.